This T cell receptor (beta chain) is from a study of T-cell memory formation after mild COVID-19. The CDR3 spans 15 residues. CDR1 is KGHSH and CDR2 is LQKENI in the germline V gene. V was pared by 3 bases and J by 7 bases, with 12 bases of the junction left unmatched. Notes on the study in general: Clones contracting over day 15 to 85 were CD4/CD8 balanced, with later expanders leaning CD4+.

Researchers used 5'RACE with constant-segment primers to make TCR alpha and TCR beta cDNA libraries that carry sample barcodes and UMIs. TCRdb re-called the 5' RACE reads through MiXCR, storing one row per CDR3 protein. The sample gives approximately 240,000 distinct CDR3 sequences, over 15% of which show up once; 3% to 4.5% is in the top ten. Regarding this clonotype: The target antigen is unknown.

This chain uses TRBV18 with TRBJ2-7, with TRBD1 matching over 7 bases. This TCR came from a man aged 18 to 30 who had mild COVID-19 (a few samples of this study predate the infection). Cell type and time point are not known. The source material was PBMCs or a T cell subset sorted from them (not recorded which). CDR3 sequence (DNA): TGTGCCAGCTCACCCGCCGCAGGGGGTCAGGGGGAGCAGTACGTC. Translating it yields CASSPAAGGQGEQYV.